These 20 T cell receptor beta chains were all obtained from the same sample, sequenced in a study of metastatic and nonmetastatic thyroid tumors. Prior to thyroid surgery, none of the patients had received any treatment. TCRdb reprocessed the PCR reads using MiXCR. This table has roughly 30,000 clones, 25% to 35% appearing once. The source material was blood. The receptors shown here come from a female donor with papillary thyroid cancer or a benign thyroid nodule (not recorded which). Some clones in this sample may be carry-over from other donors' samples.

This clone was seen repeatedly, ten times or more. The V call is TRBV24-1, the J call TRBJ2-3; D perhaps matches TRBD2 (5 bases). This CDR3 contains 17 residues. V gave up 4 bases and J gave up 2 bases, with 18 bases separating them. CDR1 is KGHDR, CDR2 SFDVKD, per germline. The CDR3, as DNA: TGTGCCACCAGTGACCTCTATGGGGAGCGGAACACAGATACGCAGTATTTT. It codes for CATSDLYGERNTDTQYF.

This clone was recorded many times. V gene TRBV6-5 combines with J gene TRBJ1-3; 7 nucleotides agree with TRBD1. Germline V gives CDR1 MNHEY, CDR2 SVGAGI. The trim removed 3 bases at V and 2 bases at J, leaving 7 bases unmatched. The length of the CDR3 is 16 residues. CDR3 coding DNA: TGTGCCAGCAGTTATAGCCGCCAGGGGGCTGGAAACACCATATATTTT. It is translated as CASSYSRQGAGNTIYF.

The chain joins TRBV5-5 to TRBJ1-5; a possible D gene is TRBD1 (5 bases). From germline, CDR1 is SGHKS and CDR2 YYEKEE (reference sequence). The CDR3 totals 16 residues. The V end was cut by 3 bases, the J end by 2 bases, with 15 bases between. Here the CDR3 reads CASSSRGGTGNQPQHF. The CDR3 DNA sequence: TGTGCCAGCAGCTCAAGGGGAGGGACGGGCAATCAGCCCCAGCATTTT.

CDR3 in amino acids: CASSLLADEAFF. CDR3 DNA: TGTGCCAGCAGTTTATTGGCGGATGAAGCTTTCTTT. This sequence joins TRBV12-3 or TRBV12-4 and TRBJ1-1, with unresolved D. CDR3 size: 12 residues. The ends were cut back, 2 bases at V and 7 bases at J, with 8 bases in the middle.

This clone was found a few times. CDR3: CASSYSDRGPSYEQYF. The CDR3, as DNA: TGTGCCAGCAGTTACTCCGACAGGGGGCCCTCCTACGAGCAGTACTTC. The rearrangement joins TRBV6-2 or TRBV6-3 to TRBJ2-7; 10 positions agree with TRBD1. CDR1 and CDR2 from the germline V gene are MNHEY and SVGEGT. Trimming cost V 0 bases and J 0 bases; bases outside gene matches: 2. CDR3 length: 16 amino acids.

The gene calls are TRBV19 and TRBJ1-1, with TRBD1 matching over 8 bases. V dropped 1 base and J dropped 0; count of bases not matched to a gene: 10. From germline, CDR1 is LNHDA and CDR2 SQIVND (reference sequence). CDR3 length: 18 residues. The CDR3, as DNA: TGTGCCAGTAGTATAGTATTAGGACAGGGCCCCTTGAACACTGAAGCTTTCTTT. Its translation: CASSIVLGQGPLNTEAFF. Combining the CDR3 with reference TRBV19 and TRBJ1-1 gives the whole variable domain DGGITQSPKYLFRKEGQNVTLSCEQNLNHDAMYWYRQDPGQGLRLIYYSQIVNDFQKGDIAEGYSVSREKKESFPLTVTSAQKNPTAFYLCASSIVLGQGPLNTEAFFGQGTRLTVV.

As regards this clone: Here the CDR3 omits its conserved ending phenylalanine or tryptophan, so a read error is the likely source. The chain recombines TRBV6-5 with TRBJ1-1; D not certain. The CDR3 contains 12 residues. Trimming removed 0 bases at V and 4 bases at J, with 3 bases between. Germline V gene sequence: CDR1 MNHEY, CDR2 SVGAGI. The CDR3 region is CASSYSVTEAFL. The CDR3 coding sequence is TGTGCCAGCAGTTACTCGGTCACTGAAGCTTTCTTA.

This clone was recorded at least ten times. Other nucleotide sequences from this sample produce the same CDR3. V is TRBV12-3 or TRBV12-4 and J is TRBJ2-2, with TRBD1 identical over 7 bases. This CDR3 has 16 amino acids. V was pared by 7 bases and J by 6 bases, with 14 bases of the junction left unmatched. The CDR3 here is CASTSRARGTAGELFF. The CDR3 DNA follows: TGTGCCAGCACCTCCCGGGCCAGGGGGACCGCCGGGGAGCTGTTTTTT.

V gene TRBV6-2 or TRBV6-3 combines with J gene TRBJ2-7; 11 positions agree with TRBD2. V lost 7 bases, J lost 1 base, and 6 bases stayed unmatched. Germline CDR1 MNHEY, CDR2 SVGEGT. The CDR3 runs to 15 residues. Here the CDR3 reads CASKLTSGESYEQYF. CDR3 bases: TGTGCCAGCAAACTGACTAGCGGGGAATCCTACGAGCAGTACTTC.

The chain recombines TRBV6-2 or TRBV6-3 with TRBJ2-3; the D is unclear. Germline V lookup: CDR1 MNHEY, CDR2 SVGEGT. This CDR3 has 15 residues. V was pared by 4 bases and J by 1 base, with 12 bases between. CDR3 bases: TGTGCCAGCAGTTCGCGGTTAGAGGGCACAGATACGCAGTATTTT. This sequence encodes CASSSRLEGTDTQYF.

In this sample, this clone turned up many times. The chain joins TRBV4-1 to TRBJ2-1; tentatively, D is TRBD1 or TRBD2 (6 bases each). This CDR3 is 20 amino acids long. The V end was cut by 0 bases, the J end by 4 bases, with 25 bases between. CDR1 is MGHRA, CDR2 YSYEKL, per germline. This chain's CDR3 is CASSQDMGGVTLRWYNEQFF. For the CDR3, the DNA is TGCGCCAGCAGCCAAGATATGGGGGGCGTGACCCTACGTTGGTACAATGAGCAGTTCTTC.

Concerning this clone: Mismatch with germline at one junction end may stem from a read error. This rearrangement joins TRBV29-1 to TRBJ2-7; 8 bases agree with TRBD1. Germline V gene lookup returns CDR1 SQVTM and CDR2 ANQGSEA. The CDR3 covers 12 residues. CDR3 bases: TGCATCGTAGGACAGGGCTTCTACGAGGAGTACTTC. It specifies CIVGQGFYEEYF.

This clone was counted ten times or more. This chain uses TRBV11-3 with TRBJ2-2; 16 positions agree with TRBD2. Germline CDR1 SGHNT, CDR2 YENEEA. The CDR3 runs to 19 residues. V lost 2 bases to trimming and J lost 7 bases; unmatched junction nucleotides: 10. The CDR3 region is CASSLRPPGLAGGDGELFF. DNA of the CDR3: TGTGCCAGCAGCTTACGGCCCCCGGGACTAGCGGGAGGGGACGGGGAGCTGTTTTTT.

This clone has a handful of counts. A read error may produce the germline difference seen at one junction end. The V and J genes are TRBV6-5 and TRBJ2-1; D possibly uses TRBD1 or TRBD2 (5 bases each). The CDR3 consists of 13 residues. CDR1 is MNHEY, CDR2 SVGAGI, per germline. For the CDR3, the DNA is TGTGCCAGCATTTACTCCTACGGGGCCATGGAGTTCTTC. Amino acid sequence: CASIYSYGAMEFF.

This chain connects TRBV3-1 to TRBJ1-3; D gene uncertain. V was pared by 2 bases and J by 4 bases, with 6 bases between. CDR3 size: 13 residues. From germline, CDR1 is LGHDT and CDR2 YNNKEL (reference sequence). CDR3 bases: TGTGCCAGCAGCCAAACAGCAGGAAACACCATATATTTT. Amino acid sequence: CASSQTAGNTIYF.

This clone occurred many times. The V call is TRBV5-1, the J call TRBJ2-7; perhaps D is TRBD1 or TRBD2 (6 bases each). Germline CDR1 and CDR2: SGHRS and YFSETQ. The germline V and J ends were trimmed by 2 bases and 0 bases, with 15 bases remaining between them. The CDR3 has 16 amino acids. CDR3 in DNA: TGCGCCAGCAGCTTTCCAGACGGGGGCGGCTCCTACGAGCAGTACTTC. Residues: CASSFPDGGGSYEQYF.

Only a few counts were recorded for this clone. This chain uses TRBV27 with TRBJ1-1; D gene ambiguous. Germline assignment: CDR1 MNHEY and CDR2 SMNVEV (reference sequence). This CDR3 is built from 13 residues. V was trimmed by 7 bases and J by 3 bases, leaving 12 bases between them. This chain's CDR3 is CASKKSGDTEAFF. CDR3 DNA sequence: TGTGCCAGCAAGAAATCCGGGGACACTGAAGCTTTCTTT.

The chain couples TRBV20-1 to TRBJ2-2; 8 bases are shared with TRBD2. Trimming took 3 bases from V and 5 from J; bases not matched to a gene: 8. Germline V gene sequence: CDR1 DFQATT, CDR2 SNEGSKA (reference sequence). There are 15 residues in the CDR3. The CDR3 reads CSASGGGPRTGELFF. As DNA, the CDR3 is TGCAGTGCTAGCGGCGGGGGGCCGAGGACCGGGGAGCTGTTTTTT.

This clone has at least ten counts. V and J are TRBV2 and TRBJ2-2, with D possibly matching TRBD1 (6 bases). Trimming left V 8 bases short and J 1 base short, with 14 bases between. Germline V gene data show CDR1 as SNHLY and CDR2 as FYNNEI. The CDR3 totals 15 residues. CDR3: CASGEDRKNTGELFF. CDR3 DNA sequence: TGTGCCAGCGGGGAAGACAGGAAGAACACCGGGGAGCTGTTTTTT.

The table lists this clone with many counts. This sequence joins TRBV9 and TRBJ2-1; TRBD1 agrees at 7 bases. The CDR3 sequence is 16 residues long. Germline V lookup: CDR1 SGDLS, CDR2 YYNGEE. Losses at the gene ends were 5 bases for V and 7 bases for J; bases not matched to a gene: 15. This CDR3 is CASSESIQGRGNEQFF. The CDR3, as DNA: TGTGCCAGCAGTGAATCAATACAGGGGAGAGGGAATGAGCAGTTCTTC. Complete variable domain (other parts from reference TRBV9 and TRBJ2-1): DSGVTQTPKHLITATGQRVTLRCSPRSGDLSVYWYQQSLDQGLQFLIQYYNGEERAKGNILERFSAQQFPDLHSELNLSSLELGDSALYFCASSESIQGRGNEQFFGPGTRLTVL.